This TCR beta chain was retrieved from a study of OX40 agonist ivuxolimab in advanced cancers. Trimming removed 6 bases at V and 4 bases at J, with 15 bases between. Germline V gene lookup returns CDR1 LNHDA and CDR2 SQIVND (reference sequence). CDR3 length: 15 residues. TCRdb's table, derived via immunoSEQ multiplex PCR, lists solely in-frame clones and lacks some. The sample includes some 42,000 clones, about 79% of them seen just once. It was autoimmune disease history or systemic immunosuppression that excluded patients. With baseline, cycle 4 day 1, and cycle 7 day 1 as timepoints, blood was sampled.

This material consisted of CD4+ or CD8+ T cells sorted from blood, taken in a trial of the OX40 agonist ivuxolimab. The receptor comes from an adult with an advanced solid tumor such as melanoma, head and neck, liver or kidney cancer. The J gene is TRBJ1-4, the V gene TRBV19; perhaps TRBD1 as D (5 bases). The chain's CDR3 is CASSAVGQGNEKLFF. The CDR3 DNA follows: TGTGCCAGTAGCGCGGTCGGTCAGGGTAATGAAAAACTGTTTTTT.